What follows are 13 T cell receptor beta chains derived from one specimen sequenced in a study of CD8 T cells in ankylosing spondylitis. Study findings and constraints: Within ankylosing spondylitis blood, a TCR beta motif made up of eight or nine highly homologous variants appeared to be characteristic.

TCRdb reprocessed the 5' RACE reads via MiXCR and lists one record per CDR3 protein. Of approximately 300,000 distinct CDR3 sequences listed, roughly 8% are singletons. These receptors' targets are unknown. Material: blood, either unsorted or a sorted T cell fraction (not recorded which). These receptors all stem from a male donor with ankylosing spondylitis.

This clonotype was detected a few times. The chain uses TRBV29-1 and TRBJ2-5; weak D call: TRBD1 (5 bases). Trimming pared 0 bases from V and 2 bases from J, leaving 13 bases between. Germline CDR1 and CDR2: SQVTM and ANQGSEA. The CDR3 extends over 15 amino acids. This chain's CDR3 is CSVEDGAMGQETQYF. DNA for the CDR3: TGCAGCGTTGAAGATGGGGCAATGGGGCAAGAGACCCAGTACTTC.

This clonotype was seen many times. The V call is TRBV29-1, the J call TRBJ2-7; D is possibly TRBD1 (5 bases). The CDR3 is 11 residues long. Trimming removed 2 bases from V and 6 bases from J, with 8 bases in between. Germline-derived CDR1 and CDR2 are SQVTM and ANQGSEA. The CDR3 spells CSVERGREQYF. CDR3 nucleotides: TGCAGCGTTGAAAGGGGTCGCGAGCAGTACTTC.

This clonotype was seen only a few times. The V gene is TRBV6-5, the J gene TRBJ1-6; unclear D gene. Germline loops: CDR1 MNHEY, CDR2 SVGAGI. The CDR3 contains 17 residues. The germline V and J ends were trimmed by 4 bases and 5 bases, with 18 bases remaining between them. CDR3 residues: CASSSTMVGSDNSPLHF. CDR3 nucleotides: TGTGCCAGCAGTTCCACCATGGTGGGGAGTGATAATTCACCCCTCCACTTT.

This clonotype was detected only a few times. The gene calls are TRBV3-1 and TRBJ2-2, with D hard to call. This CDR3 comprises 16 residues. Germline CDR1 LGHDT, CDR2 YNNKEL (reference sequence). Trimming shortened V by 1 base and J by 0 bases, and 9 bases separated the two germline ends. As DNA, the CDR3 is TGTGCCAGCAGCCAAGTTACTGGCGCGAACACCGGGGAGCTGTTTTTT. The encoded protein is CASSQVTGANTGELFF. The full variable domain, its missing parts supplied by reference TRBV3-1 and TRBJ2-2, is DTAVSQTPKYLVTQMGNDKSIKCEQNLGHDTMYWYKQDSKKFLKIMFSYNNKELIINETVPNRFSPKSPDKAHLNLHINSLELGDSAVYFCASSQVTGANTGELFFGEGSRLTVL.

The V and J genes are TRBV7-8 and TRBJ2-2; 10 bases line up with TRBD2. The V and J ends lost 4 bases and 9 bases, in that order; junction bases with no gene match: 14. In germline, CDR1 is SGHVS, CDR2 FQNEAQ. The CDR3 totals 17 residues. The CDR3 here is CASSSRTSGLIARELFF. In nucleotides, the CDR3 is TGTGCCAGCAGCTCCCGGACTAGCGGTCTTATCGCCCGGGAGCTGTTTTTT.

The chain joins TRBV6-2 or TRBV6-3 to TRBJ2-7, with TRBD2 identical over 7 bases. The CDR3 sequence is 18 residues long. V dropped 4 bases and J dropped 0; count of bases not matched to a gene: 15. Germline V gene sequence: CDR1 MNHEY, CDR2 SVGEGT. The CDR3 sequence: CASSSHSSGTTTSYEQYF. CDR3 sequence (DNA): TGTGCCAGCAGTTCACACAGCTCCGGGACTACTACCTCCTACGAGCAGTACTTC.

This clonotype was seen a handful of times. The chain has TRBV12-3 or TRBV12-4 and TRBJ1-5; D is uncertain. V lost 3 bases to trimming and J lost 7 bases, with 16 bases between them. CDR3 length: 15 residues. CDR3 protein: CASSFYLPPGQPQHF. CDR3 in DNA: TGTGCCAGCAGTTTTTACCTTCCGCCCGGGCAGCCCCAGCATTTT.

Only a few counts were recorded for this clonotype. V is TRBV4-3 and J is TRBJ1-2; TRBD1 matches 10 bases. Looked up from germline, CDR1 is LGHNA and CDR2 is YSLEER. The CDR3 runs 20 residues. V lost 9 bases to trimming and J lost 2 bases; unmatched junction nucleotides: 24. The CDR3 protein is CASMRDRGRKGPGANYGYTF. The CDR3 nucleotides are TGCGCCAGTATGAGAGACAGGGGGCGAAAAGGGCCTGGGGCAAACTATGGCTACACCTTC.

The CDR3 DNA is TGTGCCAGCAGTCTAGCGGGAGAAATGTACAATGAGCAGTTCTTC. Its protein is CASSLAGEMYNEQFF. J is TRBJ2-1 and V is TRBV6-1; TRBD2 aligns across 10 bases. Trimming removed 5 bases from V and 4 bases from J; junction bases left unmatched: 5. This CDR3 is 15 amino acids long. Germline values: CDR1 MNHNS, CDR2 SASEGT.

This clonotype occurred many times. The CDR3 DNA reads as TGTGCCAGCAGCTTAGAGGCGGGGGATAGCAATCAGCCCCAGCATTTT. It translates to CASSLEAGDSNQPQHF. The chain uses TRBV7-2 and TRBJ1-5; D may be TRBD1 (5 bases). The CDR3 runs 16 residues. V gave up 1 base and J gave up 0 bases, with 10 bases separating them. From germline, CDR1 is SGHTA and CDR2 FQGNSA. Looking up the rest from reference TRBV7-2 and TRBJ1-5 gives the full variable domain: GAGVSQSPSNKVTEKGKDVELRCDPISGHTALYWYRQSLGQGLEFLIYFQGNSAPDKSGLPSDRFSAERTGGSVSTLTIQRTQQEDSAVYLCASSLEAGDSNQPQHFGDGTRLSIL.

The chain uses TRBV10-3 and TRBJ2-1; no clear D gene. In germline, CDR1 is ENHRY, CDR2 SYGVKD. Trimming took 7 bases from V and 3 from J, leaving 7 bases between them. This CDR3 contains 12 residues. CDR3 in amino acids: CAITGYYNEQFF. CDR3 bases: TGTGCCATCACCGGGTACTACAATGAGCAGTTCTTC.

This rearrangement joins TRBV24-1 to TRBJ2-1, with 10 bases aligning to TRBD1. V gave up 4 bases and J gave up 2 bases; unmatched junction bases: 4. Germline V lookup: CDR1 KGHDR, CDR2 SFDVKD. The CDR3 runs to 16 residues. CDR3 residues: CATSEAGTGAYNEQFF. CDR3 sequence (DNA): TGTGCCACCAGTGAAGCCGGGACAGGGGCCTACAATGAGCAGTTCTTC.

The chain employs TRBV6-1 and TRBJ2-7, with D perhaps assigned TRBD1 or TRBD2 (5 bases each). CDR1 MNHNS and CDR2 SASEGT come from the germline V gene. Between the trimmed V and J ends, which lost 4 bases and 4 bases, there was a span of 11 bases. The CDR3 is 13 residues long. CDR3 residues: CASSGDGRYEQYF. The CDR3 nucleotides are TGTGCCAGCAGTGGGGACGGCAGATACGAGCAGTACTTC.